The present entry profiles one T cell receptor beta chain with its context. Its antigen is currently not known. In total, about 650 healthy bone marrow donors made up the cohort. At the time of sampling, all cohort members were nominally healthy, though unrecorded immune exposures were likely present. The donor was CMV seronegative and was included in the group of hundreds of seronegative cohort members. Every donor gave a peripheral blood sample, and the peripheral blood mononuclear cells from that sample were used for TCR beta sequencing. Genomic DNA was extracted from the blood cell samples with the Qiagen DNeasy Blood Extraction Kit. CDR1 is given as SGHDT and CDR2 as YYEEEE, both from the germline V gene. Relative to germline, V is missing 1 base and J is missing 5 bases, with 9 bases of the junction outside any gene match. Reading from cysteine to phenylalanine, the CDR3 counts 17 amino acids. The only DNA kept is the CDR3, 51 bases in frame from the first base.

The source of the sample is a study of cytomegalovirus exposure and HLA in healthy donors (dated by TCRdb to the late 2010s). Regarding the complete study: An earlier analysis of more than 550 of the donors reported approximately 260 Gb of sequence data and 100 million to 120 million unique TCR beta sequences obtained from around 170 million T cells. A later genetic analysis used genome-wide SNP genotypes for about three fifths of the 666 donors, treating that subset as a discovery cohort. Typing coverage varied by locus: about 629-630 donors for A, B, C, DRB1 and DQB1; approximately 500 for DQA1; over 600 for DPA1; roughly 450 for DPB1. A later analysis re-examined previously published TCR beta repertoires from around 670 donors and added high-resolution HLA genotyping to investigate patterns of TCR occurrence. The study used immunosequencing to profile the T cell repertoires of 600 to 850 subjects and linked those repertoires to cytomegalovirus serostatus. An early release that covered around 590 HLA-typed donors contained approximately 300 gigabases of sequencing data and roughly 84 million unique TCR sequences. The study was designed to test whether signatures of past pathogen exposure could be identified by cataloging public T cell receptors. Besides the first cohort of 666 subjects, a separate validation cohort made up of 95 to 150 different subjects was used. Across under 500 genotyped donors of the cohort, an average of roughly 200,000 unique TCR beta nucleotide sequences per donor were sequenced, and approximately 17% of those sequences were non-productive. Both class I and class II loci were covered by HLA typing, at four-digit resolution. A few DR-DQ haplotypes were handled as single units for association and clustering because linkage in the cohort was strong. Donor age, sex, ethnicity and CMV serostatus were compiled alongside the repertoire data. In an earlier analysis of about 590 of the donors, high-throughput TCR beta sequencing was used to judge whether each TCR beta V gene segment behaved as functional or pseudogenic. High-throughput TCR immunosequencing, statistical association of individual TCRs with disease status, and machine learning were combined to predict cytomegalovirus infection status. Of the approximately 400 genotyped donors, approximately 83% fell in the genetic ancestry cluster associated with self-reported Caucasian donors. Every repertoire in the discovery cohort had been generated on one and the same sequencing platform. Rather than drawing on any new phenotypic data, the later analysis identified candidate immune exposures from TCR beta sequences and the way those sequences occurred across donors.

The library was generated by the immunoSEQ multiplex PCR assay. For the multiplex PCR, a mixture combining 60 forward primers for TCR Vbeta segments and 13 reverse primers for TCR Jbeta segments was used. The CDR3 region of rearranged TCR beta genes was amplified from genomic DNA by a multiplex PCR assay. The amplified TCR beta libraries were sequenced on the Illumina HiSeq System as 87-base-pair reads. The authors processed their data as follows. Across the 600 to 700 repertoires, a later analysis counted approximately 83 million unique TCR beta chains, around 11 million of which were shared by at least two donors. Raw reads were error-corrected and collapsed into unique sequences by a nearest-neighbor algorithm in which closely related sequences were merged to remove PCR and sequencing errors. V, D and J gene segments were assigned by aligning CDR3 sequences to IMGT reference sequences. For a sequence to be retained, a match of at least six nucleotides was required to both a V gene segment and a J gene segment. Rearrangements were called productive when the CDR3 lacked stop codons and stayed in frame with V and J; all others were non-productive. Following IMGT convention, CDR3 was defined as the stretch from the second conserved V-encoded cysteine up to the conserved J-encoded phenylalanine. Sequences without an unambiguous match to a single V gene segment were excluded from the earlier analysis of about 600 of the donors. In an earlier analysis of about 590 of the donors, a V segment was called functional when productive rearrangements were above 56.7%, and segregating when the standard deviation between donors exceeded 5%. To diagnose cytomegalovirus status from the catalog of TCR beta chain sequences, a statistical classification framework was built. V and J gene assignment, in a later analysis, came from comparing TCR nucleotide sequences with IMGT/GENE-DB human TR gene sequences. A later analysis assigned CDR3 sequences and most-parsimonious VDJ recombination scenarios with the TCRdist pipeline. In a later analysis, each TCR beta chain was defined by its CDR3 amino acid sequence together with its V-gene family, and reads without a unique V-gene family were excluded. A later analysis removed 600 or so highly shared, low-generation-probability nucleotide sequences to deal with suspected cross-contamination and a sequencing artifact. For each public chain, a later analysis derived a clonal expansion index from normalized ranks of inferred template counts within each repertoire. Generation probabilities in a later analysis came from a VDJ recombination model fitted to out-of-frame rearrangements, and those results were checked against IGoR. Hypergeometric tests were used in a later analysis to score TCR-TCR, TCR-HLA and TCR-CMV co-occurrence, with a repertoire-size bias correction applied to the TCR pairs. A later analysis estimated false discovery rates by permuting HLA or CMV assignments 20 times. A later analysis grouped co-occurring TCRs with DBSCAN, adding TCRdist sequence similarity when clustering within HLA-allele-positive subsets. Repertoires with fewer than 30,000 or more than 120,000 public chains were left out of co-occurrence clustering, as were several repertoires with anomalous nucleotide sharing. TCRdb limited this immuneACCESS table to in-frame rearrangements with V and J called. A share of clones is missing; checked studies link under half to unresolved V genes, and the rest is unexplained. V, J and clone size are taken as reported in that table, and D and trimming were inferred from the DNA itself. Per the sample table, the count is roughly 78,000 clones. About 5% of the sample is in the top ten clones.

Findings and caveats that apply to the study as a whole: Linkage disequilibrium might explain the correlated functional status among segregating V segments, but an unknown experimental factor could not be excluded. Several of the top co-occurrence clusters appeared to be linked to parvovirus B19, influenza, CMV and Epstein-Barr virus, according to a later analysis. A further reported finding was that TCR beta sequences accurately predicted the HLA-A and HLA-B alleles for most subjects in the first cohort. A cluster of highly shared sequence variants was judged likely to represent a technical artifact of the sequencing pipeline. Because counts were too low, 15 to 20 rarely observed V segments, including chromosome 9 orphons, were excluded from the earlier analysis of a few hundred of the donors. According to a later genetic analysis, donors in an Asian-associated ancestry cluster had fewer N-insertions in productive TCRs than the approximately 700-donor mean. In an earlier analysis of several hundred of the donors, most TCR beta V segments were observed in productive rearrangements about 90% or about 30% of the time, broadly matching IMGT annotations. Compared with equally common non-associated chains, HLA-associated TCR beta chains in a later analysis were more clonally expanded and had lower generation probabilities. Specific HLA alleles were associated with more than 15,000 TCR beta sequences at a false discovery rate of 0.05 in a later analysis. In vitro tests confirmed that a few of the cytomegalovirus-associated TCR beta chains recognize cytomegalovirus antigens. Because the 87-base-pair reads could not distinguish some IMGT-functional V segments, including TRBV6-2 and TRBV6-3, those segments were excluded. Presence/absence analyses assumed roughly uniform sequencing depth across donors, an assumption that may not hold. Because some donors lacked HLA typing at each locus, the association tests relied only on the typed subset. Only TCR beta chains were sequenced in this cohort, and the absence of alpha or paired-chain data limited detectable features. The study listed 150 to 200 TCR beta chains as associated with cytomegalovirus. The classifier was reported to diagnose cytomegalovirus status with high specificity and sensitivity in both the original and validation cohorts. In a later analysis, the rate of TCR association differed among HLA loci, with DRB1 alleles having the most associated TCRs and HLA-C alleles having the fewest. A later genetic analysis associated a missense DCLRE1C variant with V-gene and J-gene trimming of TCR beta chains, and an independent cohort replicated the association. While some public TCRs were present in many individuals, most TCR sequences turned up only very rarely across donors. Immune exposure information for the cohort was limited to CMV serostatus. Most CMV-associated TCR beta chains appeared to be HLA-restricted in a later analysis, and the HLA associations seemed to be driven largely by CMV exposure. When HLA alleles, especially DR and DQ, strongly co-occurred, attributing TCR associations to individual alleles was difficult. The authors suggested that the approach could potentially be extended to other disease states and immunological phenotypes.

Material: PBMCs. The chain uses TRBV5-6 and TRBJ2-1; 10 central nucleotides agree with TRBD1. This sequence originates from a middle-aged man in good health and CMV-seronegative. The CDR3 here reads CASSLPKTGGLHNEQFF. The DNA sequence is given as TGTGCCAGCAGCTTGCCTAAGACAGGGGGCCTCCACAATGAGCAGTTCTTC.